These 4 T cell receptor beta chains were all obtained from the same sample, sequenced in a study of T cells after yellow fever vaccination. TCRdb ran MiXCR on the 5' RACE reads and lists one entry per CDR3 protein. The table includes some 300,000 distinct CDR3 sequences, about 10% detected once. The specimen was CD4+ T cells sorted from PBMCs, collected 45 days after the yellow fever booster vaccination. These TCRs come from a man between 18 and 29 years old who received the YFV17D yellow fever vaccine.

This clonotype appeared a few times. This chain joins TRBV10-3 and TRBJ2-3; TRBD2 matches at 10 bases. The CDR3 sequence is 15 residues long. Germline V gene sequence: CDR1 ENHRY, CDR2 SYGVKD. Unmatched junction bases numbered 6, after V lost 6 bases and J lost 3 bases. CDR3 DNA: TGTGCCATCAGGCCGGGACTAGCGTGGACAGATACGCAGTATTTT. This sequence encodes CAIRPGLAWTDTQYF.

This clonotype was found a few times. This rearrangement joins TRBV28 to TRBJ2-7, with TRBD1 matching 8 bases. V was clipped by 8 bases and J by 0 bases; unmatched bases: 6. The CDR3 is 14 amino acids. Germline CDR1 reads MDHEN; CDR2 reads SYDVKM. CDR3 region: CASAGQGSSYEQYV. The CDR3 DNA follows: TGTGCCAGCGCCGGACAGGGAAGCTCCTACGAGCAGTACGTC.

V is TRBV6-5 and J is TRBJ1-3; D remains ambiguous. This CDR3 comprises 14 residues. Trimming removed 3 bases from V and 4 bases from J, with 10 bases in between. Germline V gene sequence: CDR1 MNHEY, CDR2 SVGAGI. The CDR3 region is CASSYGNTGNTIYF. The CDR3 DNA reads as TGTGCCAGCAGTTATGGGAACACGGGAAACACCATATATTTT.

The V and J genes are TRBV4-3 and TRBJ2-1, with 7 bases that match TRBD2. The CDR3 contains 14 residues. Germline V gives CDR1 LGHNA, CDR2 YSLEER. V was clipped by 0 bases and J by 7 bases; unmatched bases: 3. CDR3 nucleotides: TGCGCCAGCAGCCAAGAATCGCGGGGGAATGAGCAGTTCTTC. Its protein product is CASSQESRGNEQFF.